The 27 T cell receptor beta chains below come from one sample, sequenced in a study of cytomegalovirus exposure and HLA in healthy donors. 13 Jbeta primers and 60 Vbeta primers were used for the PCR. The table came from immunoSEQ multiplex PCR; TCRdb's copy has only in-frame clones and leaves some out. The sample lists approximately 200,000 clones; about 80% were seen once. Sequenced input: PBMCs. The receptors derive from a man between 18 and 35 years old in good health and CMV-seronegative.

The gene calls are TRBV10-3 and TRBJ2-7; 8 nucleotides agree with TRBD1. The V gene's germline CDR1 is ENHRY and CDR2 SYGVKD. This CDR3 is built from 15 residues. Germline trimming cut 3 bases from V and 3 bases from J; bases unmatched to any gene: 7. CDR3 loop: CAISDVGQGIYEQYF. The CDR3 DNA follows: TGTGCCATCAGTGACGTCGGACAGGGAATCTACGAGCAGTACTTC.

The chain couples TRBV7-9 to TRBJ1-5; the D is unclear. V lost 5 bases and J 4 bases, leaving 6 bases between the germline ends. CDR1 and CDR2 from the germline V gene are SEHNR and FQNEAQ (reference sequence). The CDR3 is 12 amino acids. Written as DNA, the CDR3 is TGTGCCAGCAGCCTCGGTAATCAGCCCCAGCATTTT. Its translation: CASSLGNQPQHF.

The chain carries TRBV4-3 and TRBJ2-7; 8 bases map to TRBD1. The V gene end was trimmed by 4 bases and the J gene end by 1 base; junction bases not matched to a gene: 15. Looked up from germline, CDR1 is LGHNA and CDR2 is YSLEER. The CDR3 extends over 18 amino acids. The CDR3 loop reads CASSLRPGGGIESYEQYF. DNA of the CDR3: TGCGCCAGCAGCCTGCGGCCAGGGGGCGGAATAGAGTCCTACGAGCAGTACTTC.

The V gene is TRBV15, the J gene TRBJ2-7; D perhaps matches TRBD1 (5 bases). This CDR3 is built from 15 residues. The germline gives CDR1 LNHNV, CDR2 YYDKDF (reference sequence). Trimming took off 0 bases at V and 6 bases at J, with 15 bases between the two ends. CDR3 nucleotide sequence: TGTGCCACCAGCAGAGATCGAGGCAGGGCTGGCGAGCAGTACTTC. Its protein is CATSRDRGRAGEQYF.

The V gene is TRBV7-6, the J gene TRBJ1-2; 7 bases match TRBD1. The junction had 6 bases not matched to a gene; V was cut back by 4 bases and J by 7 bases. The CDR3 loop spans 13 amino acids. CDR1 SGHVS and CDR2 FNYEAQ come from the germline V gene. Here the CDR3 reads CASSSQTGAGYTF. CDR3 coding DNA: TGTGCCAGCAGCTCCCAAACAGGGGCTGGCTACACCTTC.

This clone turned up a few times. The V call is TRBV28, the J call TRBJ2-1; TRBD2 agrees at 8 bases. CDR1 and CDR2 (germline): MDHEN, SYDVKM. Germline trimming cut 3 bases from V and 5 bases from J; bases unmatched to any gene: 3. The CDR3 runs to 14 residues. DNA of the CDR3: TGTGCCAGCAGTTTTTCGGGGGGGAACAATGAGCAGTTCTTC. This sequence encodes CASSFSGGNNEQFF.

In its sample, this clone was seen once. The chain links TRBV6-5 to TRBJ1-2; tentative D call: TRBD1 (5 bases). The germline V and J ends were trimmed by 0 bases and 7 bases, with 18 bases remaining between them. This CDR3 comprises 16 residues. Germline V lookup: CDR1 MNHEY, CDR2 SVGAGI. The CDR3 sequence: CASSYSDPGREGGYTF. DNA for the CDR3: TGTGCCAGCAGTTACTCCGATCCGGGCAGGGAGGGTGGCTACACCTTC.

Remarks on this clone: The junction departs from the called germline gene at one end, perhaps through a read error. The chain uses TRBV20-1 and TRBJ2-5, with D perhaps TRBD2 (5 bases). Germline V gives CDR1 DFQATT, CDR2 SNEGSKA (reference sequence). The CDR3 has 10 residues. The CDR3 region has the DNA TGCAGTGCTAGTAGCCCTAGCCCGAACTTC. Translating it yields CSASSPSPNF.

The chain employs TRBV29-1 and TRBJ2-4; no definite D call. V lost 5 bases and J 1 base, leaving 12 bases between the germline ends. The CDR3 is 14 residues long. Germline CDR1 reads SQVTM; CDR2 reads ANQGSEA. In DNA form, the CDR3 reads TGCAGCGTTCAAGGTAGCCCCGCCAAAAACATTCAGTACTTC. The encoded protein is CSVQGSPAKNIQYF.

The chain employs TRBV15 and TRBJ2-1; 11 bases line up with TRBD2. Trimming removed 4 bases from V and 6 bases from J; junction bases left unmatched: 5. CDR3 length: 15 residues. Germline V CDR1 and CDR2: LNHNV, YYDKDF (reference sequence). The CDR3 DNA sequence: TGTGCCACCAGCACTTCTAGCGGGGGGTTCAATGAGCAGTTCTTC. Translating it yields CATSTSSGGFNEQFF.

V usage is TRBV30 and J usage is TRBJ2-1, with D possibly being TRBD2 (6 bases). The CDR3 sequence is 11 residues long. Germline V gene lookup returns CDR1 GTSNPN and CDR2 SVGIG (reference sequence). V was shortened by 2 bases and J by 16 bases, with 15 bases between the two germline ends. The CDR3 sequence: CAWSMSGESFF. The CDR3, as DNA: TGTGCCTGGAGTATGTCGGGGGAAAGTTTCTTC.

The chain carries TRBV11-2 and TRBJ2-5; tentatively, D is TRBD2 (6 bases). V was cut by 4 bases and J by 1 base, with 10 bases left in between. The CDR3 consists of 14 residues. Germline CDR1 SGHAT, CDR2 FQNNGV. In DNA form, the CDR3 reads TGTGCCAGCAGCTCGACTAGTACCCAAGAGACCCAGTACTTC. It specifies CASSSTSTQETQYF.

The gene calls are TRBV19 and TRBJ2-1; TRBD1 matches at 7 bases. Germline V gene lookup returns CDR1 LNHDA and CDR2 SQIVND (reference sequence). V was pared by 10 bases and J by 6 bases, with 12 bases of the junction left unmatched. The CDR3 length is 14 residues. The CDR3 nucleotides read TGTGCCACCAGGGGCCCAGGGGGAATCAATGAGCAGTTCTTC. Protein sequence: CATRGPGGINEQFF.

This clone has just a few counts. The CDR3 loop reads CASSSSGGNTDTQYF. The DNA for the CDR3 is TGCGCCAGCAGCTCTAGCGGGGGGAACACAGATACGCAGTATTTT. The chain combines TRBV5-1 with TRBJ2-3; 11 bases are shared with TRBD2. This CDR3 has 15 amino acids. CDR1 SGHRS and CDR2 YFSETQ come from the germline V gene. Trimming removed 3 bases from V and 2 bases from J; junction bases left unmatched: 2.

V and J are TRBV6-6 and TRBJ2-2, with D maybe TRBD2 (6 bases). From germline, CDR1 is MNHNY and CDR2 SVGAGI (reference sequence). This CDR3 is 16 amino acids long. V was pared by 6 bases and J by 10 bases, with 24 bases between. The CDR3 here is CASSLTGTQGEVELFF. CDR3 coding DNA: TGTGCCAGCAGCCTCACCGGGACTCAGGGAGAGGTGGAGCTGTTTTTT.

The count of this clone is one. The chain combines TRBV7-9 with TRBJ2-7; TRBD1 matches 10 bases. V lost 7 bases to trimming and J lost 1 base; unmatched junction nucleotides: 7. This CDR3 region has 15 residues. Germline V gives CDR1 SEHNR, CDR2 FQNEAQ (reference sequence). The CDR3 region has the DNA TGTGCCAGCATCGAGGGACAGGGGATATCCTACGAGCAGTACTTC. Encoded protein: CASIEGQGISYEQYF.

This chain uses TRBV9 with TRBJ2-5; 9 positions agree with TRBD1. Unmatched junction bases numbered 6, after V lost 2 bases and J lost 10 bases. The CDR3 spans 13 residues. Germline CDR1 reads SGDLS; CDR2 reads YYNGEE. Here the CDR3 reads CASSVEQGAGQYF. The CDR3 nucleotides read TGTGCCAGCAGCGTCGAACAGGGGGCAGGCCAGTACTTC.

V is TRBV14 and J is TRBJ2-1; D gene unclear. The germline V gene encodes CDR1 SGHDN and CDR2 FVKESK. The CDR3 extends over 15 amino acids. Trimming stripped 0 bases from V and 0 bases from J, with 6 bases between. CDR3 region: CASSQELSSYNEQFF. CDR3 nucleotides: TGTGCCAGCAGCCAAGAACTTAGCTCCTACAATGAGCAGTTCTTC.

The chain carries TRBV27 and TRBJ1-1; D unresolved. V was trimmed by 1 base and J by 0 bases, leaving 15 bases between them. Germline values: CDR1 MNHEY, CDR2 SMNVEV (reference sequence). The CDR3 has 17 amino acids. CDR3 in DNA: TGTGCCAGCAGTTTATTTAGTATTGGGCGACTGAACACTGAAGCTTTCTTT. This sequence encodes CASSLFSIGRLNTEAFF.

This rearrangement joins TRBV21-1 to TRBJ2-5; the tabulated D call, TRBD2, remains unverified against the DNA. TRBV21-1 is given as a pseudogene. The CDR3 contains 13 residues. CDR3 coding DNA: TGTGCCAGCAGCAATTGCGGGGTAAAGACCCAGTACTTC. This translates into CASSNCGVKTQYF.

V gene TRBV28 combines with J gene TRBJ2-3, with a tentative D call TRBD1 (6 bases). CDR1 and CDR2 from the germline V gene are MDHEN and SYDVKM. V lost 3 bases to trimming and J lost 8 bases, with 15 bases between them. There are 14 residues in the CDR3. Here the CDR3 DNA reads TGTGCCAGCAGTTTCTTGCAGGGGTTTGGTACGCAGTATTTT. Translated: CASSFLQGFGTQYF.

The chain joins TRBV4-2 to TRBJ1-2, with 7 bases identical to TRBD1. This CDR3 region has 15 residues. J was trimmed by 0 bases and V by 7 bases; bases with no gene match: 8. Germline assignment: CDR1 LGHNA and CDR2 YNFKEQ. The CDR3 DNA reads as TGTGCCAGCACCCGACAGGGTCAAGCTAACTATGGCTACACCTTC. This translates into CASTRQGQANYGYTF.

CDR3 sequence reads: CASMAGGDYQPQHF. In nucleotides, the CDR3 is TGTGCCAGTATGGCAGGGGGTGACTATCAGCCCCAGCATTTT. V usage is TRBV19 and J usage is TRBJ1-5; 7 bases fit TRBD1. CDR3 length: 14 residues. V lost 7 bases, J lost 5 bases, and 8 bases stayed unmatched. The germline V gene has CDR1 LNHDA and CDR2 SQIVND (reference sequence).

The chain joins TRBV7-9 to TRBJ2-3; possible D gene TRBD2, 7 bases. Trimming took off 1 base at V and 9 bases at J, with 17 bases between the two ends. This CDR3 is 15 amino acids long. Germline loops: CDR1 SEHNR, CDR2 FQNEAQ (reference sequence). CDR3 sequence (DNA): TGTGCCAGCAGCTTAGTAGGGGGGGCGGGGGACACGCAGTATTTT. This translates into CASSLVGGAGDTQYF. Combining the CDR3 with reference TRBV7-9 and TRBJ2-3 gives the whole variable domain DTGVSQNPRHKITKRGQNVTFRCDPISEHNRLYWYRQTLGQGPEFLTYFQNEAQLEKSRLLSDRFSAERPKGSFSTLEIQRTEQGDSAMYLCASSLVGGAGDTQYFGPGTRLTVL.

This clone was seen once. This chain joins TRBV5-6 and TRBJ2-5, with TRBD2 matching 7 bases. Germline V gives CDR1 SGHDT, CDR2 YYEEEE. V shed 1 base, J shed 2 bases, and the junction held 5 bases outside the gene matches. This CDR3 is built from 15 residues. DNA for the CDR3: TGTGCCAGCAGCTTGATAGCGGGTGTACAAGAGACCCAGTACTTC. Protein product: CASSLIAGVQETQYF.

This chain connects TRBV6-5 to TRBJ2-1, with TRBD2 matching over 10 bases. V was pared by 5 bases and J by 6 bases, with 7 bases of the junction left unmatched. In germline, CDR1 is MNHEY, CDR2 SVGAGI. The CDR3 totals 15 residues. CDR3 in DNA: TGTGCCAGCAGTCCCCGAACTAGCGGGGCCAATGAGCAGTTCTTC. It encodes CASSPRTSGANEQFF.

The rearrangement links TRBV19 to TRBJ1-1, with TRBD1 as a possible D gene (5 bases). The germline V and J ends were trimmed by 0 bases and 0 bases, with 17 bases remaining between them. The CDR3 spans 18 residues. Per germline, CDR1 LNHDA and CDR2 SQIVND (reference sequence). CDR3 loop: CASSIDPGQGVVNTEAFF. The CDR3 coding sequence is TGTGCCAGTAGTATAGATCCCGGACAAGGGGTAGTGAACACTGAAGCTTTCTTT.